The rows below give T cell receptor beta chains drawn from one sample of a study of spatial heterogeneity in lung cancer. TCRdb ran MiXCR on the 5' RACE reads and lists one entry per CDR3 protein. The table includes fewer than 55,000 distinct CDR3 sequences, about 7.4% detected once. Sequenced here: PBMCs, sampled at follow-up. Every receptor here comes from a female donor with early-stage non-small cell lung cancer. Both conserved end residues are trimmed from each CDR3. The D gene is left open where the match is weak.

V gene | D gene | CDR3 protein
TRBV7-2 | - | ASSPKGGAVNEQF
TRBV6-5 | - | ASSYTGSLNQPQH
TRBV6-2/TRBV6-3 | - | ASRRQLGNTIY
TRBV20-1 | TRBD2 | SARDWGGSYEQY
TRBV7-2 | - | ASKVGLANYGYT
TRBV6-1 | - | ASSAARGRSEAF
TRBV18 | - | ASSRDTGHNSPLH
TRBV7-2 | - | ASSLINRPGYGYT
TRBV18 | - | ASSPSRALYEQY
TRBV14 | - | ASSNSGNTIY
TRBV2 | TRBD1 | ASHENPGTASNSPLH
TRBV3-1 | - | ASTQTVSNEKLF
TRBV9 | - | ASSLTDSNQPQH
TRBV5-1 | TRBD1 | ASSLRGLDNEQF
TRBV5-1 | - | ASRQGGDSYNEQF
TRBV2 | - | ASSEVRGSGADTQY
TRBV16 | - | ASSNSPNYGYT
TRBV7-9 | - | ASSSTENQPQH
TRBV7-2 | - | ASSLVFRGTTEAF
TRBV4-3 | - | ASSQVFYGSTDTQY
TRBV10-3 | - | AISEPRVPDTQY
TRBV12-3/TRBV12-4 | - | ASSPLPHYNSPLH
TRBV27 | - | ASSPSPGNTIY
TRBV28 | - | ASIGYPHYGYT
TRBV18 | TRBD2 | ASSLNTRLAAQETQY
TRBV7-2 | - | ASSFKGGGQPQH
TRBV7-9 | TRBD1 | ASSLGQGINYGYT
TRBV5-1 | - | ASSLAQAAGANVLT
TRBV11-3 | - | ASSPAGTQY
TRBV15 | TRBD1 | ATSRSMGTGGETQY
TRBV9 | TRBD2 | ASRGGSNEQF
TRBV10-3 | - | AISVAPRDEQF
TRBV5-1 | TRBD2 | ASTGTIPLVSYNEQF
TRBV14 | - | ASSQDTDTQY
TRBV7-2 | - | ASSSTRAHTGELF
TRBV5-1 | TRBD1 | ASSTGQANDYGYT
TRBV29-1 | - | SVGQRGVETQY
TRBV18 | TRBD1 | ASSPGQGSNQPQH
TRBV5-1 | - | ASSPTANTGELF
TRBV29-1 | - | SATARLSSTDTQY
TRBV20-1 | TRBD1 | SAVRDSSYEQY
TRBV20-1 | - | SALGPRGGEQY
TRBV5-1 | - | ASSLRGISGTDTQY
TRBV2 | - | ASLVGPSTDTQY
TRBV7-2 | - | ASSSAGPSYNEQF
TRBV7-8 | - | ASSLGSRSPLH
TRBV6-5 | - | ASSYSPLRSPLH
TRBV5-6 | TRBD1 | ASRAVGQGAPMSQY
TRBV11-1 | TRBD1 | ASSSGQGQETQY
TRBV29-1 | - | SVEGTLESSYEQY
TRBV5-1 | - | ASSLVGTNFEDTQY
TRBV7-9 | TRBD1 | ASSLTGVNYEQY
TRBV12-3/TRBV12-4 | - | ASSFGRATSYEQY
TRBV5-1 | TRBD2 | ASSREGLSTDTQY